One T cell receptor beta chain is described in this entry. The antigen is not known. CDR3 size: 15 residues. Trimming cost V 4 bases and J 3 bases, with 15 bases left between them. CDR1 is MNHEY, CDR2 SVGEGT, per germline. The record originates from a study of T cells after yellow fever vaccination. Whole-study findings and limits: Booster sampling recovered most clones from primary vaccination (around 96% CD4, just over 85% CD8). Contamination by abundant bulk-population clonotypes could be present in FACS-sorted repertoires. Across the CD4 and CD8 compartments, a small share of clonotypes was present in both.

TCR cDNA was made by 5'RACE template switching, adding a universal primer site and UMIs. TCRdb itself ran the 5' RACE reads through MiXCR, one entry per CDR3 protein. The sample lists about 320,000 distinct CDR3 sequences, 3.5% to 5% occurring once. Sequencing was performed on PBMCs, taken 15 days after the yellow fever booster vaccination. V usage is TRBV6-2 or TRBV6-3 and J usage is TRBJ1-1; tentatively, D is TRBD1 (5 bases). The receptor comes from a man aged 18 to 30 who received the YFV17D yellow fever vaccine. This CDR3 is CASSFPPVGDTEAFF. The CDR3 DNA sequence: TGTGCCAGCAGTTTTCCCCCGGTGGGGGACACTGAAGCTTTCTTT.